The rows below give T cell receptor beta chains drawn from one sample of a study of CD8+CD57+ T cells in acquired aplastic anemia. TCRdb fed the reads into MiXCR, producing one record per CDR3 protein. The sample records approximately 300,000 distinct CDR3 sequences, roughly 61% being singletons. The sequenced sample consisted of sorted CD4+, CD8+, or CD8+CD57+ T cells (not recorded which) from PBMCs. The receptors were sampled from a human donor with aplastic anemia. Both conserved end residues are part of each CDR3. A D gene is named only where the DNA matches it firmly. Clone sizes are given selectively: once, few, many, or a class where the clone is expanded.

>TRBJ2-2|-|TRBV29-1|-
TGCAGCGTTGCCGGGTCTCCTAACACCGGGGAGCTGTTTTTT
CSVAGSPNTGELFF
>TRBJ1-1|many|TRBV5-1|-
TGCGCCAGCAGCTTTTCGAGGGGTATGAACACTGAAGCTTTCTTT
CASSFSRGMNTEAFF
>TRBJ1-2|-|TRBV7-9|TRBD1
TGTGCCAGCAGCCACCTCGACAGGGCCGAGTATGGCTACACCTTC
CASSHLDRAEYGYTF
>TRBJ2-7|-|TRBV19|-
TGTGCCAGTAGTATAGACCTACTGGGGGGCGAGCAGTACTTC
CASSIDLLGGEQYF
>TRBJ2-1|-|TRBV19|-
TGTGCCAGTAGTGTGTCGACAGTCGATGAGCAGTTCTTC
CASSVSTVDEQFF
>TRBJ2-5|-|TRBV7-9|-
TGTGCCAGCAGCCCCGGGCAGGACGGGTCGGAGACCCAGTACTTC
CASSPGQDGSETQYF
>TRBJ2-3|-|TRBV20-1|-
TGCAGTGCCAAGACCCTTCTCTTCCCAGATACGCAGTATTTT
CSAKTLLFPDTQYF
>TRBJ2-7|-|TRBV20-1|-
TGCAGCAGCCGGGACGGAGCCTACGAGCAGTACTTC
CSSRDGAYEQYF
>TRBJ2-3|-|TRBV10-1|TRBD2
TGCGCCAGCAGGCAACCGGGACTAGCGGGGGGAACCACAGATACGCAGTATTTT
CASRQPGLAGGTTDTQYF
>TRBJ2-2|-|TRBV20-1|-
TGCAGTGCTAGATGGGGGGCCACCGGGGAGCTGTTTTTT
CSARWGATGELFF
>TRBJ2-5|many|TRBV11-2|TRBD1
TGTGCCAGCAGCCAGGACAGGGGTGAGACCCAGTACTTC
CASSQDRGETQYF
>TRBJ1-1|-|TRBV5-1|TRBD1
TGCGCCAGCAGCTCATTCCAGACAGGGGCCAGGGAAGCTTTCTTT
CASSSFQTGAREAFF
>TRBJ1-2|many|TRBV4-2|-
TGTGCCAGCAGCCCGCGGGACCGACCTAACTGTGGCTACACCTTC
CASSPRDRPNCGYTF
>TRBJ2-1|-|TRBV5-1|-
TGCGCCAGCAGCTTCGAGACAGAAGACAATGAGCAGTTCTTC
CASSFETEDNEQFF
>TRBJ2-7|many|TRBV14|-
TGTGCCAGCAGCCACCCCTTGGGACGGATTTACGAGCAGTACTTC
CASSHPLGRIYEQYF
>TRBJ1-3|-|TRBV7-2|-
TGTGCCAGCAGCTTAGTGGGGCCTTTGGGAAACACCATATATTTT
CASSLVGPLGNTIYF
>TRBJ2-3|few|TRBV7-9|-
TGTGCCAGCAGCTTAGAATACGGCACAGATACGCAGTATTTT
CASSLEYGTDTQYF
>TRBJ1-2|-|TRBV12-3/TRBV12-4|TRBD1
TGTGCCAGCAGTCGACAGGGGGCAATCTATGGCTACACCTTC
CASSRQGAIYGYTF
>TRBJ2-4|-|TRBV7-9|-
TGTGCCAGCAGCTTAGGGGGGGCCACCAAAAACATTCAGTACTTC
CASSLGGATKNIQYF
>TRBJ1-2|-|TRBV12-3/TRBV12-4|-
TGTGCCAGCAGTCCTCGGACGGATCCTAACTATGGCTACACCTTC
CASSPRTDPNYGYTF
>TRBJ2-7|-|TRBV7-2|-
TGTGCCAGCAGCTTAGAATGGACTCACGAGCAGTACTTC
CASSLEWTHEQYF
>TRBJ1-5|-|TRBV10-3|TRBD1
TGTGCCATCAGCGGGACAGGGGGCAACAATCAGCCCCAGCATTTT
CAISGTGGNNQPQHF
>TRBJ2-7|few|TRBV20-1|-
TGCAGTGCTAGGAACGACGGGACCTACGAGCAGTACTTC
CSARNDGTYEQYF
>TRBJ1-2|-|TRBV5-1|-
TGCGCCAGCAGCTTGGATGACTATGGCTACACCTTC
CASSLDDYGYTF
>TRBJ2-5|-|TRBV7-9|TRBD2
TGTGCCAGCAGCTTACCAACCGAGACTAGCGGGGATCAAGAGACCCAGTACTTC
CASSLPTETSGDQETQYF
>TRBJ2-7|many|TRBV28|-
TGTGCCAGCAGTGGTCCCCATGACTACGAGCAGTACTTC
CASSGPHDYEQYF
>TRBJ2-7|-|TRBV20-1|-
TGCAGTGCTAGAGATTCCGGGATCTCCTACGAGCAGTACTTC
CSARDSGISYEQYF
>TRBJ1-5|few|TRBV20-1|-
TGCAGTGCTAGAAGTGAGGCGGGATGGAGCAATCAGCCCCAGCATTTT
CSARSEAGWSNQPQHF
>TRBJ2-5|-|TRBV20-1|-
TGCAGTGCTAGGTTAGGAGGGAGGACCCAGTACTTC
CSARLGGRTQYF
>TRBJ2-1|-|TRBV29-1|-
TGCAGCGCTGGAGGGGGACAGAATGAGCAGTTCTTC
CSAGGGQNEQFF
>TRBJ2-1|-|TRBV19|TRBD2
TGTGCCAGTAGGGACCGACTAGCGGACAATGAGCAGTTCTTC
CASRDRLADNEQFF
>TRBJ2-1|-|TRBV7-4|TRBD2
TGTGCCAGCAGCTGCATTTGTCTGACTAGCGGGGGACCTTCCTACAATGAGCAGTTCTTC
CASSCICLTSGGPSYNEQFF
>TRBJ2-1|-|TRBV24-1|TRBD1
TGTGCCACCAGTGACCAAGGACAGGGGAACTACAATGAGCAGTTCTTC
CATSDQGQGNYNEQFF
>TRBJ2-2|-|TRBV5-4|-
TGTGCCAGCAGCCCATTTACCGGGGAGCTGTTTTTT
CASSPFTGELFF
>TRBJ1-1|many|TRBV20-1|-
TGCAGTGCTAGGATTCAGGGTATCACTGAAGCTTTCTTT
CSARIQGITEAFF
>TRBJ2-5|many|TRBV5-1|TRBD1
TGCGCCAGCAGCTGGGGGGACAGGGGGCCAGAGACCCAGTACTTC
CASSWGDRGPETQYF
>TRBJ2-3|-|TRBV5-8|TRBD2
TGTGCCAGCAGCCACACTAGCGCGAGCACAGATACGCAGTATTTT
CASSHTSASTDTQYF
>TRBJ2-7|-|TRBV10-3|TRBD2
TGTGCCATCAGTGAGTCCCGGGGGACTAGCGCGCCCTACGAGCAGTACTTC
CAISESRGTSAPYEQYF
>TRBJ2-3|many|TRBV4-1|TRBD1
TGCGCCAGCAGCCAACCCACCGGGACAGCTCAGAAAGATACGCAGTATTTT
CASSQPTGTAQKDTQYF
>TRBJ2-3|-|TRBV24-1|-
TGTGCCACCAGTGGCCCGGGGGGCAGTGGGGCCACAGATACGCAGTATTTT
CATSGPGGSGATDTQYF
>TRBJ1-2|-|TRBV11-1|TRBD1
TGTGCCAGCAGGCAGGGGGCAGGGGATGGCTACACCTTC
CASRQGAGDGYTF
>TRBJ2-5|few|TRBV18|TRBD1
TGTGCCAGCTCACCACCGGGACAGGAAGAGACCCAGTACTTC
CASSPPGQEETQYF
>TRBJ2-7|-|TRBV6-5|TRBD1
TGTGCCAGCCAGGGGGTAGACGAGCAGTACTTC
CASQGVDEQYF
>TRBJ1-2|-|TRBV6-5|-
TGTGCCAGCACCCACCCGGCTAGCGGGGGCTACGAGCAGTATGGCTACACCTTC
CASTHPASGGYEQYGYTF
>TRBJ2-1|many|TRBV5-8|-
TGTGCCAGCAGACTCGGAGGAGGTAATGGGGTTAATGAGCAGTTCTTC
CASRLGGGNGVNEQFF
>TRBJ2-5|many|TRBV20-1|-
TGCAGTGCTAGTAGACTACCACAAGAGGTGCAGTACTTC
CSASRLPQEVQYF
>TRBJ1-1|-|TRBV20-1|-
TGCAGTTCGTCAATTAGCGGGGGGACTGAAGCTTTCTTT
CSSSISGGTEAFF
>TRBJ1-1|many|TRBV6-1|TRBD1
TGTGCCAGCAGCACCTCCCGGACAGGGGGGGACACTGAAGCTTTCTTT
CASSTSRTGGDTEAFF
>TRBJ2-7|-|TRBV6-2/TRBV6-3|-
TGTGCCAGCAGTACACCAATCTCCTACGAGCAGTACTTC
CASSTPISYEQYF
>TRBJ1-4|many|TRBV5-1|-
TGCGCCAGCAGCTGGGCGGACAGAAATGAAAAACTGTTTTTT
CASSWADRNEKLFF
>TRBJ2-7|many|TRBV19|TRBD2
TGTGCCAGTAGTCTAGCGGGAGACCGGAACGAGCAGTACTTC
CASSLAGDRNEQYF